This T cell receptor beta chain was sequenced during a study of Ad26.COV2.S vaccination and SARS-CoV-2 variants. The germline V and J ends were trimmed by 6 bases and 6 bases, with 17 bases remaining between them. The CDR3 loop spans 14 amino acids. Study-level results: The breadth of spike-specific CD8+ and CD4+ T cell responses after vaccination was reportedly substantial.

Sequencing was performed with immunoSEQ multiplex PCR; in TCRdb, only in-frame clones are kept and a portion is missing. The table records a few hundred thousand clones, around nine tenths of them present only once. A word on this clone: Its matching antigen is unknown.

Specified treatment: about 20 received Ad26.COV2.S at low or high dose, single or two shots; about 5 received placebo; per-sample allocation not given. On day 63 after the first injection, vaccine and placebo recipients gave samples. In Boston, the donor was an adult between 18-55 years of age. Spike of the Wuhan-strain SARS-CoV-2 was expressed by an Ad26 vector, which formed the vaccine. The sequencing here drew on peripheral blood, taken in a trial of Ad26.COV2.S vaccine versus placebo. V is TRBV23-1 and J is TRBJ1-2; no firm D call. TRBV23-1 falls under the ORF class, with uncertain function. The clonotype originates from a person between 18 and 65 years old who received the Ad26.COV2.S COVID-19 vaccine or a placebo. The CDR3 here is CASSREALRDGYTF. The CDR3 DNA reads as TGCGCCAGCAGCCGGGAAGCCCTAAGGGATGGCTACACCTTC.